What follows describes a single T cell receptor (beta chain). Its antigen is still unknown. This entry belongs to a study of T cell responses to AZD1222 COVID-19 vaccine. Overall study: Investigators merged groups given second doses at roughly 4 or roughly 12 weeks.

Study results and limitations: Among AZD1222 vaccinees, only five to seven were seropositive at baseline. All repertoire sampling was performed exclusively after the peak T cell response. A mostly white British donor set with more females was recruited, and clonal diversity was possibly underestimated.

The CDR3 sequence is 17 residues long. Trimming stripped 4 bases from V and 6 bases from J, with 23 bases between. CDR1 is LGHDT and CDR2 is YNNKEL in the germline V gene (reference sequence). Using immunoSEQ multiplex PCR, the repertoire was profiled, and TCRdb retains in-frame clones only, with some absent. The top ten hold 1.2% to 1.5% of the sample, which has around 150,000 clones, around 93% seen once. The receptor's source is an adult in good health. The sample here was peripheral blood, taken on day 0 of AZD1222 vaccination. The V and J genes are TRBV3-1 (or the pseudogene TRBV3-2) and TRBJ2-3; D may be TRBD1 or TRBD2 (6 bases each). CDR3 coding DNA: TGTGCCAGCAGCCGGCCTTCAGGGACACTAGGGAGGGATACGCAGTATTTT. Amino acid sequence: CASSRPSGTLGRDTQYF.